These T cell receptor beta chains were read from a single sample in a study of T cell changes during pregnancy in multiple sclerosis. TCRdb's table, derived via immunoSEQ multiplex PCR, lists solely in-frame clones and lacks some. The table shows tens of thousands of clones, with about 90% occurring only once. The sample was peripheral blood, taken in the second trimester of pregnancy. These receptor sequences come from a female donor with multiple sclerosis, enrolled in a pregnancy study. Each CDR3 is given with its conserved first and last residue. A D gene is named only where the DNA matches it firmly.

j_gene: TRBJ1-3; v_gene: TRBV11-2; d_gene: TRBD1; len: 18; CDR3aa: CASSLARTGTAVGNTIYF; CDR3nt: TGTGCCAGCAGCTTAGCCCGGACCGGGACAGCGGTAGGAAACACCATATATTTT
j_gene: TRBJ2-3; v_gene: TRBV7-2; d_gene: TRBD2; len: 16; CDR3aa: CASSWSGGGRTDTQYF; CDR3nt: TGTGCCAGCAGCTGGAGCGGGGGGGGTAGAACAGATACGCAGTATTTT
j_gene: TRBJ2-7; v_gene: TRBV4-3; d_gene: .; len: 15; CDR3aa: CASSPGLGAGYEQYF; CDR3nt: TGCGCCAGCAGCCCGGGCCTGGGGGCCGGGTACGAGCAGTACTTC
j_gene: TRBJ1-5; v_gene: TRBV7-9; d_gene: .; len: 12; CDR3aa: CASSLGHRPQHF; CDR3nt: TGTGCCAGCAGCTTAGGCCATAGGCCCCAGCATTTT
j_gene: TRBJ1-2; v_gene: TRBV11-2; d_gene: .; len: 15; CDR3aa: CASSSPGQLRYGYTF; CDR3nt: TGTGCCAGCAGCTCGCCGGGTCAGCTTAGATATGGCTACACCTTC
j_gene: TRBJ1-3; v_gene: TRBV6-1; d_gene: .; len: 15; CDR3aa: CASSETHHSGNTIYF; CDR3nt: TGTGCCAGCAGTGAGACACACCACTCTGGAAACACCATATATTTT
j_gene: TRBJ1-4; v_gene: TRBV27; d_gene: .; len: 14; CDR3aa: CASSLGLPNEKLFF; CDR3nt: TGTGCCAGCAGTTTAGGGCTGCCTAATGAAAAACTGTTTTTT
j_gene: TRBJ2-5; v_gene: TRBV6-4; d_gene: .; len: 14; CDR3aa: CASSETGHQETQYF; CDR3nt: TGTGCCAGCAGTGAAACAGGGCACCAGGAGACCCAGTACTTC
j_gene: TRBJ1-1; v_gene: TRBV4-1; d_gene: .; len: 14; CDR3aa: CASSQDREGTEAFF; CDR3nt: TGCGCCAGCAGCCAAGACAGGGAGGGCACTGAAGCTTTCTTT
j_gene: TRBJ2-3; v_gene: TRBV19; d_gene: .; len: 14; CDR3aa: CASTVGLGTDTQYF; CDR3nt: TGTGCCAGTACGGTGGGGCTCGGCACAGATACGCAGTATTTT
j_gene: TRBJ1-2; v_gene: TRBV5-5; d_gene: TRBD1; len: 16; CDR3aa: CASSPLYFDRGLGYTF; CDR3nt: TGTGCCAGCAGCCCCCTTTATTTCGACAGGGGGCTTGGCTACACCTTC